Sequencing of this T cell receptor beta chain was carried out in a study of blood T cells in healthy people across ages. A second PCR, run for about 7 to 11 cycles, used a sample-barcoded 5' primer plus a J-beta primer mix. MiXCR, applied by TCRdb to the 5' RACE reads, yields one record per CDR3 protein. The table records about 780,000 distinct CDR3 sequences, about half of them present only once. The CDR3 consists of 17 residues. The V gene lost 0 bases and the J gene lost 4 bases, with 18 bases spanning the gap. The germline gives CDR1 LNHNV, CDR2 YYDKDF (reference sequence). The sequence came from a man older than 75 in good health. The sequenced sample consisted of blood. V usage is TRBV15 and J usage is TRBJ1-2; TRBD1 is a possible D gene (5 bases). CDR3 sequence: CATSRDYGGRAVYGYTF. The CDR3 bases are TGTGCCACCAGCAGAGATTATGGGGGACGGGCGGTCTATGGCTACACCTTC.